This record covers a single TCR beta chain. The sample belongs to a study of T cell repertoires in aging, cancer and after chemotherapy. Study background: About 9 million TCR reads made up the full dataset.

Amplification of TCR beta used genomic DNA extracted from peripheral blood. V lost 1 base and J 7 bases, leaving 19 bases between the germline ends. This CDR3 is 15 amino acids long. Germline V CDR1 and CDR2: DFQATT, SNEGSKA (reference sequence). A mixed TRB-A/B primer pool amplified rearranged TRB by multiplex touch-down PCR. Using its own MiXCR run on the multiplex PCR reads, TCRdb lists one record per CDR3 protein. The sample has approximately 20,000 distinct CDR3 sequences; approximately 35% are singletons. V gene TRBV20-1 combines with J gene TRBJ1-2; D perhaps matches TRBD1 (6 bases). Sequencing was carried out using blood. This receptor was obtained from a human donor with a solid tumor. The CDR3, as DNA: TGCAGTGCTAGAGGAGGAGGGGGGGCCCGAATTGGCTACACCTTC. This sequence encodes CSARGGGGARIGYTF.